What follows are 30 T cell receptor beta chains derived from one specimen sequenced in a study of PD-L1 blockade in urothelial cancer. Sequencing was performed with immunoSEQ multiplex PCR; in TCRdb, only in-frame clones are kept and a portion is missing. Here the sample spans around 130,000 clones, approximately 84% being singletons. Sample time point: pretreatment peripheral blood. The sample in question was PBMCs, obtained around atezolizumab (anti-PD-L1) treatment. The origin of the receptors is a man aged 50-59 years with urothelial cancer.

This clone was picked up a small number of times. The gene calls are TRBV27 and TRBJ1-1; D remains unclear. This CDR3 has 11 amino acids. The germline gives CDR1 MNHEY, CDR2 SMNVEV (reference sequence). V lost 7 bases and J 1 base, leaving 4 bases between the germline ends. CDR3 region: CASKRNTEAFF. In nucleotides, the CDR3 is TGTGCCAGCAAGAGGAACACTGAAGCTTTCTTT.

The rearrangement links TRBV10-3 to TRBJ2-1; 10 bases match TRBD2. Germline V gene lookup returns CDR1 ENHRY and CDR2 SYGVKD. The trim removed 5 bases at V and 10 bases at J, leaving 11 bases unmatched. The length of the CDR3 is 15 residues. Here the CDR3 DNA reads TGTGCCATCAGTCCAGTAGCGGGAGGCCCGGGGGAGCAGTTCTTC. Encoded protein: CAISPVAGGPGEQFF.

V is TRBV18 and J is TRBJ1-3; 7 positions match TRBD1. The CDR3 contains 18 residues. CDR1 and CDR2 from the germline V gene are KGHSH and LQKENI. V dropped 1 base and J dropped 0; count of bases not matched to a gene: 9. The DNA for the CDR3 is TGTGCCAGCTCACCACGAAGGGGGGACAGATCCTCTGGAAACACCATATATTTT. Protein: CASSPRRGDRSSGNTIYF.

This chain links TRBV7-9 with TRBJ1-4, with 9 bases that match TRBD1. CDR3 length: 15 residues. Losses at the gene ends were 5 bases for V and 7 bases for J; bases not matched to a gene: 8. Germline lookup yields CDR1 SEHNR and CDR2 FQNEAQ (reference sequence). The CDR3 region has the DNA TGTGCCAGCAGCACCTACAGGGGGCTGGTTGAAAAACTGTTTTTT. The encoded protein is CASSTYRGLVEKLFF.

The rearrangement uses TRBV6-5 and TRBJ2-7, with 8 bases matching TRBD2. Germline CDR1 MNHEY, CDR2 SVGAGI. V lost 5 bases, J lost 3 bases, and 6 bases stayed unmatched. The CDR3 covers 14 residues. CDR3: CASSQSGGGYEQYF. DNA for the CDR3: TGTGCCAGCAGTCAAAGCGGGGGAGGCTACGAGCAGTACTTC.

The V call is TRBV10-3, the J call TRBJ2-7; 11 nucleotides agree with TRBD2. CDR1 and CDR2 from the germline V gene are ENHRY and SYGVKD. The CDR3 is made up of 16 amino acids. The J segment lost 2 bases and the V segment lost 3 bases, leaving 6 bases of the junction unmatched. The CDR3 region is CAISDSTSGSTYEQYF. The CDR3 bases are TGTGCCATCAGTGACAGCACTAGCGGGAGCACCTACGAGCAGTACTTC.

This clone showed up just once. The chain links TRBV18 to TRBJ2-7, with 10 positions matching TRBD2. J gave up 5 bases and V 4 bases, and 8 bases lay outside the gene matches. Germline CDR1 reads KGHSH; CDR2 reads LQKENI. CDR3 length equals 15 residues. The chain's CDR3 is CASSLSGRASHEQYF. CDR3 nucleotide sequence: TGTGCCAGCTCACTGAGCGGGAGGGCCTCACACGAGCAGTACTTC.

The chain employs TRBV28 and TRBJ2-6; tentative D call: TRBD1 (5 bases). Germline lookup yields CDR1 MDHEN and CDR2 SYDVKM. V lost 0 bases to trimming and J lost 2 bases, with 8 bases between them. There are 16 residues in the CDR3. CDR3 region: CASSLWQGTGANVLTF. DNA for the CDR3: TGTGCCAGCAGTTTATGGCAGGGTACTGGGGCCAACGTCCTGACTTTC.

The V call is TRBV7-9, the J call TRBJ2-2, with a tentative D call TRBD2 (6 bases). CDR1 SEHNR and CDR2 FQNEAQ come from the germline V gene (reference sequence). Trimming removed 1 base from V and 6 bases from J, with 15 bases in between. This CDR3 has 16 residues. The CDR3 spells CASSLEKSTSPGELFF. DNA of the CDR3: TGTGCCAGCAGCTTAGAGAAATCGACTAGTCCCGGGGAGCTGTTTTTT.

The V and J genes are TRBV7-2 and TRBJ2-5; weak D call: TRBD2 (5 bases). V was shortened by 4 bases and J by 4 bases, with 10 bases between the two germline ends. From germline, CDR1 is SGHTA and CDR2 FQGNSA. The CDR3 has 13 residues. As DNA, the CDR3 is TGTGCCAGCAGCTCCGGAGGAGGAGAGACCCAGTACTTC. It encodes CASSSGGGETQYF.

The V call is TRBV7-2, the J call TRBJ2-7; 10 bases map to TRBD1. Germline trimming cut 6 bases from V and 3 bases from J; bases unmatched to any gene: 8. CDR1 is SGHTA, CDR2 FQGNSA, per germline. The CDR3 totals 15 residues. CDR3 DNA: TGTGCCAGCAGACCTCGACAGGGGGCTTTCTACGAGCAGTACTTC. It is translated as CASRPRQGAFYEQYF.

V usage is TRBV28 and J usage is TRBJ2-5; TRBD2 agrees at 7 bases. CDR1 is MDHEN, CDR2 SYDVKM, per germline. With 8 bases clipped from V and 5 bases from J, the junction kept 11 bases outside the gene matches. The CDR3 totals 14 residues. The CDR3 DNA reads TGTGCCAGCGCCCTGGGGTGGCGGGAGGAGACCCAGTACTTC. The encoded protein is CASALGWREETQYF.

The chain employs TRBV7-3 and TRBJ2-1; TRBD2 matches 7 bases. This CDR3 comprises 17 residues. Germline V lookup: CDR1 SGHTA, CDR2 FQGTGA. V dropped 5 bases and J dropped 5; count of bases not matched to a gene: 15. As DNA, the CDR3 is TGTGCCAGCAGCCAAGAGGTTTACGGGAGGCTCCACAATGAGCAGTTCTTC. It specifies CASSQEVYGRLHNEQFF.

The chain uses TRBV5-6 and TRBJ2-3; possibly TRBD1 for D (5 bases). Germline V gene lookup returns CDR1 SGHDT and CDR2 YYEEEE. V lost 4 bases, J lost 3 bases, and 15 bases lay in between. The CDR3 is 15 residues long. Here the CDR3 DNA reads TGTGCCAGCAGCGTCGCCCAGGGTCGAACAGATACGCAGTATTTT. It encodes CASSVAQGRTDTQYF.

The rearrangement joins TRBV5-1 to TRBJ2-3, with a weak D call TRBD2 (5 bases). The ends were cut back, 0 bases at V and 6 bases at J, with 5 bases in the middle. CDR3 length: 12 amino acids. Germline V CDR1 and CDR2: SGHRS, YFSETQ. The CDR3 DNA sequence: TGCGCCAGCAGCTTGGGCGGGGATACGCAGTATTTT. It yields the protein CASSLGGDTQYF.

This clone has more than one count but fewer than ten. The V call is TRBV6-5, the J call TRBJ2-5, with D possibly being TRBD1 (5 bases). Germline V gene data show CDR1 as MNHEY and CDR2 as SVGAGI. The V gene lost 6 bases and the J gene lost 5 bases, with 19 bases spanning the gap. The CDR3 is 15 residues long. The CDR3 DNA follows: TGTGCCAGCAGCGAGAGCCCGACAGCCTGGGAGACCCAGTACTTC. Translating gives CASSESPTAWETQYF.

The chain joins TRBV7-9 to TRBJ2-1, with 10 bases matching TRBD1. The CDR3 runs to 14 residues. The germline CDR1 and CDR2 sequences are SEHNR and FQNEAQ (reference sequence). V gave up 5 bases and J gave up 10 bases; unmatched junction bases: 8. The CDR3 nucleotides read TGTGCCAGCAGCCGGGACAGGGGCTCAGAAGAGCAGTTCTTC. Its protein is CASSRDRGSEEQFF.

The rearrangement joins TRBV2 to TRBJ2-1, with 8 bases fitting TRBD2. With 4 bases clipped from V and 9 bases from J, the junction kept 8 bases outside the gene matches. Germline V gene data show CDR1 as SNHLY and CDR2 as FYNNEI. The CDR3 sequence is 14 residues long. CDR3 sequence reads: CASSAAGGRGEQFF. The CDR3 DNA sequence: TGTGCCAGCAGTGCTGCGGGAGGTCGGGGTGAGCAGTTCTTC.

The chain uses TRBV5-6 and TRBJ2-5, with unresolved D. Germline lookup yields CDR1 SGHDT and CDR2 YYEEEE. The germline V and J ends were trimmed by 1 base and 2 bases, with 3 bases remaining between them. This CDR3 has 12 residues. The CDR3 spells CASSLIQETQYF. The CDR3, as DNA: TGTGCCAGCAGCTTGATACAAGAGACCCAGTACTTC.

In its sample, this clone was seen a few times. V gene TRBV19 combines with J gene TRBJ2-1, with 14 bases identical to TRBD2. CDR3 length: 17 residues. The germline V gene has CDR1 LNHDA and CDR2 SQIVND (reference sequence). V was clipped by 5 bases and J by 7 bases; unmatched bases: 10. This chain's CDR3 is CASSLGLAGAMRNEQFF. CDR3 in DNA: TGTGCCAGTAGTTTGGGACTAGCGGGAGCGATGAGGAATGAGCAGTTCTTC.

The chain employs TRBV6-5 and TRBJ2-3; possibly TRBD1 for D (5 bases). The germline V gene has CDR1 MNHEY and CDR2 SVGAGI. The CDR3 has 13 residues. V was shortened by 3 bases and J by 6 bases, with 10 bases between the two germline ends. The CDR3 DNA reads as TGTGCCAGCAGTTATAGGGGCTACGATACGCAGTATTTT. This translates into CASSYRGYDTQYF.

The chain links TRBV28 to TRBJ1-1; TRBD1 matches 8 bases. The V gene's germline CDR1 is MDHEN and CDR2 SYDVKM. This CDR3 has 15 amino acids. V shed 4 bases, J shed 4 bases, and the junction held 8 bases outside the gene matches. The CDR3: CASSSRTGRRTEAFF. DNA of the CDR3: TGTGCCAGCAGTTCGCGGACAGGGAGACGCACTGAAGCTTTCTTT. Full variable domain (missing parts from reference TRBV28 and TRBJ1-1): DVKVTQSSRYLVKRTGEKVFLECVQDMDHENMFWYRQDPGLGLRLIYFSYDVKMKEKGDIPEGYSVSREKKERFSLILESASTNQTSMYLCASSSRTGRRTEAFFGQGTRLTVV.

The V call is TRBV5-6, the J call TRBJ2-7, with 7 bases identical to TRBD1. The J segment lost 3 bases and the V segment lost 4 bases, leaving 13 bases of the junction unmatched. CDR1 SGHDT and CDR2 YYEEEE come from the germline V gene. This CDR3 region has 16 residues. The CDR3 DNA is TGTGCCAGCAGCGGCCTCCGGGACAGCCTACTCTACGAGCAGTACTTC. This gives the protein CASSGLRDSLLYEQYF.

The gene calls are TRBV1 and TRBJ2-1; the D call of TRBD2 is as the table states it, not checked on the DNA. TRBV1 is given as a pseudogene. This CDR3 has 19 residues. CDR3 sequence: CTSSQVRLAGAPSYNEQFF. Here the CDR3 DNA reads TGCACCAGCAGCCAAGTAAGGCTAGCGGGAGCCCCCTCCTACAATGAGCAGTTCTTC.

The chain recombines TRBV5-1 with TRBJ1-1, with TRBD1 matching over 7 bases. Germline V gene sequence: CDR1 SGHRS, CDR2 YFSETQ. V was pared by 3 bases and J by 4 bases, with 9 bases of the junction left unmatched. The CDR3 spans 15 residues. The CDR3 coding sequence is TGCGCCAGCAGCTGGGCAACAGGGGTTGGCACTGAAGCTTTCTTT. Its protein product is CASSWATGVGTEAFF.

This chain joins TRBV18 and TRBJ2-5; 8 bases map to TRBD2. The CDR3 runs 16 residues. Germline V gene lookup returns CDR1 KGHSH and CDR2 LQKENI. J gave up 1 base and V 2 bases, and 6 bases lay outside the gene matches. The CDR3 bases are TGTGCCAGCTCACCAGGCCTAGCGGGCCTCCAAGAGACCCAGTACTTC. Its protein product is CASSPGLAGLQETQYF. The whole variable domain, filled in from reference TRBV18 and TRBJ2-5, reads NAGVMQNPRHLVRRRGQEARLRCSPMKGHSHVYWYRQLPEEGLKFMVYLQKENIIDESGMPKERFSAEFPKEGPSILRIQQVVRGDSAAYFCASSPGLAGLQETQYFGPGTRLLVL.

The chain has TRBV5-1 and TRBJ1-4; tentatively, D is TRBD1 (5 bases). The CDR3 has 18 residues. Germline V CDR1 and CDR2: SGHRS, YFSETQ. Trimming stripped 0 bases from V and 2 bases from J, with 17 bases between. DNA for the CDR3: TGCGCCAGCAGCTTGGCCGGCGGGGCCGGGCATACTAATGAAAAACTGTTTTTT. This sequence encodes CASSLAGGAGHTNEKLFF.

The chain uses TRBV9 and TRBJ1-2, with TRBD1 matching 7 bases. The ends lost 3 bases at V and 8 bases at J; junction bases unmatched: 4. The CDR3 is 12 residues long. Per germline, CDR1 SGDLS and CDR2 YYNGEE. The CDR3 DNA reads TGTGCCAGCAGCGGTTTACAGGGGGGCTACACCTTC. Amino acid sequence: CASSGLQGGYTF.

The gene calls are TRBV18 and TRBJ2-3; perhaps TRBD2 as D (5 bases). Per germline, CDR1 KGHSH and CDR2 LQKENI. Between the trimmed V and J ends, which lost 3 bases and 4 bases, there was a span of 8 bases. This CDR3 contains 13 residues. In DNA form, the CDR3 reads TGTGCCAGCTCACCCGGGAACGCAGATACGCAGTATTTT. Translated, it gives CASSPGNADTQYF.

This chain uses TRBV27 with TRBJ1-1; 8 bases are shared with TRBD1. Germline V gene lookup returns CDR1 MNHEY and CDR2 SMNVEV (reference sequence). The V segment lost 5 bases and the J segment 11 bases; nucleotides outside the gene matches: 10. The CDR3 is 13 amino acids. The CDR3 reads CASSRTQGARAFF. The CDR3 nucleotides read TGTGCCAGCAGTCGGACCCAGGGGGCGCGGGCTTTCTTT.